These 30 T cell receptor beta chains were sequenced from one sample in a study of blood T cell repertoires in COVID-19. Sequencing used immunoSEQ multiplex PCR; TCRdb keeps in-frame clones, though not all of them. The data contain 250,000 to 300,000 clones, under 90% of them singletons. The sequenced sample consisted of PBMCs or T cells enriched from blood (not recorded which). These TCRs come from a woman in her fifties or sixties who had recovered from COVID-19.

The V gene is TRBV14, the J gene TRBJ1-1; no firm D call. V dropped 4 bases and J dropped 3 bases, with 21 bases sitting between them. The germline V gene encodes CDR1 SGHDN and CDR2 FVKESK. The CDR3 extends over 17 amino acids. The CDR3 loop reads CASSPLSLRYRDTEAFF. DNA of the CDR3: TGTGCCAGCAGCCCTCTAAGTTTGCGGTACCGCGACACTGAAGCTTTCTTT.

The V call is TRBV19, the J call TRBJ2-1; D unclear. The CDR3 is 12 residues long. Deletions cut 2 bases from V and 8 bases from J, with 7 bases between. Germline V lookup: CDR1 LNHDA, CDR2 SQIVND (reference sequence). The chain's CDR3 is CASSILVDEQFF. CDR3 sequence (DNA): TGTGCCAGTAGTATACTAGTTGATGAGCAGTTCTTC.

CDR3 in amino acids: CASAPRLAVDEQFF. As DNA, the CDR3 is TGTGCTAGTGCCCCGCGACTGGCCGTCGATGAGCAGTTCTTC. The V and J genes are TRBV12-5 and TRBJ2-1; D gene ambiguous. The CDR3 contains 14 residues. Germline V gene sequence: CDR1 LGHNT, CDR2 FRNRAP. V was cut by 7 bases and J by 8 bases, with 18 bases left in between.

V and J are TRBV10-1 and TRBJ1-4; 8 nucleotides agree with TRBD1. The CDR3 runs to 13 residues. Germline V gives CDR1 WNHNN, CDR2 SYGVQD (reference sequence). The junction had 2 bases not matched to a gene; V was cut back by 6 bases and J by 5 bases. CDR3 residues: CASSRTGNEKLFF. In DNA form, the CDR3 reads TGCGCCAGCAGCCGGACAGGGAATGAAAAACTGTTTTTT.

CDR3 nucleotide sequence: TGTGCCTGGAGTCGACAGAGCTCCTATAATTCACCCCTCCACTTT. Protein product: CAWSRQSSYNSPLHF. The chain is built from TRBV30 and TRBJ1-6; TRBD1 is a possible D gene (5 bases). Trimming pared 2 bases from V and 0 bases from J, leaving 8 bases between. Germline CDR1 and CDR2: GTSNPN and SVGIG (reference sequence). The CDR3 runs 15 residues.

The chain has TRBV7-9 and TRBJ1-2, with D possibly matching TRBD1 (6 bases). Trimming pared 5 bases from V and 7 bases from J, leaving 17 bases between. The germline gives CDR1 SEHNR, CDR2 FQNEAQ (reference sequence). The CDR3 extends over 14 amino acids. The CDR3 DNA sequence: TGTGCCAGCAGCCCTGGGACACCCCCGGGTGGCTACACCTTC. It specifies CASSPGTPPGGYTF.

A remark on this clone: At one boundary the junction diverges from the germline segment, which might be a read error. The rearrangement links TRBV9 to TRBJ1-3; 12 bases map to TRBD1. CDR1 is SGDLS, CDR2 YYNGEE, per germline. The length of the CDR3 is 16 residues. CDR3 sequence (DNA): TGTGCCAGCAGCTGGGGACAGGGGGCTACTGGAAACACTATATATTTT. This codes for CASSWGQGATGNTIYF.

V and J are TRBV4-2 and TRBJ1-4; a possible D gene is TRBD1 (6 bases). The V and J ends lost 2 bases and 6 bases respectively, with 16 bases between them. Germline CDR1 reads LGHNA; CDR2 reads YNFKEQ. The length of the CDR3 is 16 residues. The CDR3 DNA sequence: TGTGCCAGCAGCCAACCGGCCAGGGGAAGTGATGAAAAACTGTTTTTT. It yields the protein CASSQPARGSDEKLFF.

The rearrangement links TRBV27 to TRBJ2-1; D might be TRBD2 (6 bases). The germline V gene has CDR1 MNHEY and CDR2 SMNVEV (reference sequence). The CDR3 extends over 15 amino acids. The ends were cut back, 6 bases at V and 6 bases at J, with 18 bases in the middle. The CDR3 region is CASSPDMGGGNEQFF. DNA of the CDR3: TGTGCCAGCAGCCCGGACATGGGGGGTGGCAATGAGCAGTTCTTC.

The V call is TRBV7-9, the J call TRBJ2-7, with 13 bases that match TRBD2. V shed 3 bases and J 5 bases; nucleotides not matched to a gene: 1. The CDR3 runs to 14 residues. Germline V lookup: CDR1 SEHNR, CDR2 FQNEAQ (reference sequence). In DNA form, the CDR3 reads TGTGCCAGCAGCTTGACTAGCGGGAGGCACGAGCAGTACTTC. Translating it yields CASSLTSGRHEQYF.

The chain is built from TRBV5-1 and TRBJ2-7; tentative D call: TRBD1 (6 bases). CDR3 length equals 14 residues. From germline, CDR1 is SGHRS and CDR2 YFSETQ. The V gene lost 4 bases and the J gene lost 0 bases, with 11 bases spanning the gap. Written as DNA, the CDR3 is TGCGCCAGCAGCCCTAGGACAGACTCCTACGAGCAGTACTTC. Amino acid sequence: CASSPRTDSYEQYF.

V is TRBV9 and J is TRBJ2-1; maybe TRBD2 (6 bases). The CDR3 sequence is 14 residues long. Germline CDR1 SGDLS, CDR2 YYNGEE. V was pared by 1 base and J by 7 bases, with 12 bases between. In DNA form, the CDR3 reads TGTGCCAGCAGCGTACTCGGGAGCAGGAATGAGCAGTTCTTC. This translates into CASSVLGSRNEQFF.

The J gene is TRBJ2-7, the V gene TRBV30; no definite D call. V was pared by 3 bases and J by 5 bases, with 14 bases between. The CDR3 extends over 13 amino acids. CDR1 GTSNPN and CDR2 SVGIG come from the germline V gene (reference sequence). CDR3 DNA sequence: TGTGCCTGGAGACGGCAGGCCCTACACGAGCAGTACTTC. This encodes CAWRRQALHEQYF.

The V gene is TRBV28, the J gene TRBJ2-1; 9 bases map to TRBD2. The CDR3 extends over 14 amino acids. Germline values: CDR1 MDHEN, CDR2 SYDVKM. The V gene end was trimmed by 5 bases and the J gene end by 7 bases; junction bases not matched to a gene: 6. CDR3 DNA: TGTGCCAGCAGTCCGGGACTAGCTTTTAATGAGCAGTTCTTC. It codes for CASSPGLAFNEQFF.

Remarks on this clone: The junction and the germline gene differ at one end; a read error may be behind it. The genes are TRBV14 and TRBJ2-7, with 9 bases aligning to TRBD1. Looked up from germline, CDR1 is SGHDN and CDR2 is FVKESK. This CDR3 has 14 amino acids. The CDR3 DNA is TGTGCCAGCAGCCACGGACAGGGGTCCTCCGAGCAGTACTTC. Translating gives CASSHGQGSSEQYF.

The chain employs TRBV5-1 and TRBJ2-3, with 10 bases aligning to TRBD2. This CDR3 has 18 residues. The germline gives CDR1 SGHRS, CDR2 YFSETQ. The ends lost 3 bases at V and 1 base at J; junction bases unmatched: 11. CDR3 in amino acids: CASSSLAGLATGTDTQYF. As DNA, the CDR3 is TGCGCCAGCAGCTCCCTAGCGGGACTAGCGACCGGCACAGATACGCAGTATTTT.

Written as DNA, the CDR3 is TGTGCCATCAGCAGCGGACAGGGTTCTGACACTGAAGCTTTCTTT. This translates into CAISSGQGSDTEAFF. The chain combines TRBV10-3 with TRBJ1-1; 8 bases are a match to TRBD1. The CDR3 is made up of 15 amino acids. Per the germline V gene, CDR1 is ENHRY and CDR2 is SYGVKD. The trim removed 6 bases at V and 3 bases at J, leaving 9 bases unmatched.

In nucleotides, the CDR3 is TGCGCCAGCAGACAAACTCGCCGGGGGAACGATACTAATGAAAAACTGTTTTTT. Translating it yields CASRQTRRGNDTNEKLFF. This chain links TRBV4-1 with TRBJ1-4, with a tentative D call TRBD1 (5 bases). V dropped 6 bases and J dropped 2 bases, with 22 bases sitting between them. CDR1 and CDR2 from the germline V gene are MGHRA and YSYEKL. This CDR3 spans 18 amino acids.

This clone was counted once. CDR3 sequence (DNA): TGTGCCAGCTCACCCCCGGGACAAACTGACACTGAAGCTTTCTTT. It codes for CASSPPGQTDTEAFF. The V and J genes are TRBV18 and TRBJ1-1, with a weak D call TRBD1 (6 bases). The CDR3 contains 15 residues. V was trimmed by 3 bases and J by 3 bases, leaving 14 bases between them. Germline values: CDR1 KGHSH, CDR2 LQKENI.

This chain connects TRBV5-1 to TRBJ2-2, with 9 bases identical to TRBD1. Trimming at V came to 2 bases and at J to 5 bases, leaving 4 bases not matched to a gene. This CDR3 is built from 15 residues. Per germline, CDR1 SGHRS and CDR2 YFSETQ. For the CDR3, the DNA is TGCGCCAGCAGCTTCGGGACAGGGCGGACCGGGGAGCTGTTTTTT. It yields the protein CASSFGTGRTGELFF.

This chain links TRBV19 with TRBJ2-7, with TRBD1 identical over 7 bases. The CDR3 totals 14 residues. The V and J ends lost 5 bases and 7 bases, in that order; junction bases with no gene match: 11. CDR1 is LNHDA and CDR2 is SQIVND in the germline V gene (reference sequence). The CDR3 DNA is TGTGCCAGTAGTCCCGGGACAGAGCTACTTGAGCAGTACTTC. It specifies CASSPGTELLEQYF.

The chain uses TRBV4-1 and TRBJ1-5; 7 bases align to TRBD1. Germline V gives CDR1 MGHRA, CDR2 YSYEKL. V dropped 0 bases and J dropped 12; count of bases not matched to a gene: 8. CDR3 size: 14 residues. The CDR3: CASSQETGARVQHF. The CDR3 DNA sequence: TGCGCCAGCAGCCAAGAAACAGGGGCCAGGGTCCAGCATTTT.

J is TRBJ2-7 and V is TRBV11-2, with 9 bases aligning to TRBD2. The trim removed 5 bases at V and 2 bases at J, leaving 7 bases unmatched. The CDR3 length is 15 residues. Germline-derived CDR1 and CDR2 are SGHAT and FQNNGV. CDR3 coding DNA: TGTGCCAGCAGCCAGAGACTAGCGGACCCCTACGAGCAGTACTTC. Protein: CASSQRLADPYEQYF.

The table lists this clone with a few counts. The chain is built from TRBV10-1 and TRBJ2-7; the D is unclear. The germline gives CDR1 WNHNN, CDR2 SYGVQD (reference sequence). This CDR3 spans 12 amino acids. V lost 3 bases, J lost 3 bases, and 6 bases lay in between. CDR3 DNA: TGCGCCAGCAGTGATTCGGTCTACGAGCAGTACTTC. It yields the protein CASSDSVYEQYF.

The chain carries TRBV28 and TRBJ2-7, with 8 bases lining up with TRBD1. Germline CDR1 is MDHEN and CDR2 is SYDVKM. The CDR3 extends over 13 amino acids. Trimming at V came to 3 bases and at J to 5 bases, leaving 3 bases not matched to a gene. The CDR3 here is CASSFIQGDEQYF. The CDR3 DNA reads TGTGCCAGCAGTTTCATACAGGGGGACGAGCAGTACTTC.

The chain carries TRBV7-6 and TRBJ1-5; D gene ambiguous. V lost 10 bases and J lost 4, with 5 bases in between. Germline V CDR1 and CDR2: SGHVS, FNYEAQ. This CDR3 has 10 amino acids. CDR3 sequence reads: CATQNQPQHF. Here the CDR3 DNA reads TGTGCCACCCAAAATCAGCCCCAGCATTTT.

The sample holds a few counts of this clone. The chain combines TRBV19 with TRBJ2-7; D may be TRBD1 (6 bases). CDR1 and CDR2 (germline): LNHDA, SQIVND (reference sequence). V gave up 4 bases and J gave up 3 bases, with 10 bases separating them. The CDR3 runs 13 residues. CDR3 DNA: TGTGCCAGTAGTACCGGGACAAACTACGAGCAGTACTTC. Its translation is CASSTGTNYEQYF.

This sequence joins TRBV2 and TRBJ1-3; no clear D. The germline V gene has CDR1 SNHLY and CDR2 FYNNEI. Between the trimmed V and J ends, which lost 7 bases and 0 bases, there was a span of 7 bases. The CDR3 is 13 residues long. The chain's CDR3 is CASKQSSGNTIYF. CDR3 in DNA: TGTGCCAGCAAACAAAGCTCTGGAAACACCATATATTTT.

This rearrangement joins TRBV27 to TRBJ1-1, with 7 positions matching TRBD1. The V and J ends lost 8 bases and 2 bases, in that order; junction bases with no gene match: 17. Germline V lookup: CDR1 MNHEY, CDR2 SMNVEV (reference sequence). The CDR3 runs to 17 residues. CDR3 amino acids: CASGGLETGLVNTEAFF. The CDR3 nucleotides read TGTGCCAGCGGTGGCCTTGAGACAGGGCTTGTCAACACTGAAGCTTTCTTT.

This clone was seen only a few times. The chain links TRBV3-1 (or the pseudogene TRBV3-2) to TRBJ1-1; 8 bases agree with TRBD1. Germline lookup yields CDR1 LGHDT and CDR2 YNNKEL (reference sequence). Trimming removed 2 bases from V and 1 base from J; junction bases left unmatched: 3. This CDR3 comprises 15 residues. The CDR3 sequence: CASSQLTGANTEAFF. CDR3 bases: TGTGCCAGCAGCCAATTGACAGGGGCGAACACTGAAGCTTTCTTT.